This T cell receptor (beta chain) was recovered during a study of T-cell reconstitution after alpha-beta-depleted transplantation in children. The library targeted TCRbeta and was prepared with unique molecular identifiers. TCRdb itself ran the PCR reads through MiXCR, one entry per CDR3 protein. Of about 980,000 distinct CDR3 sequences listed, about 29% are singletons. This clonotype has just a few counts. The CDR3 is 16 amino acids. Germline V gives CDR1 DFQATT, CDR2 SNEGSKA (reference sequence). The V gene end was trimmed by 5 bases and the J gene end by 10 bases; junction bases not matched to a gene: 12.

V is TRBV20-1 and J is TRBJ2-1; TRBD2 agrees at 15 bases. The TCR was taken from a boy under two years old who had a stem cell transplant for SCID, so the T cells may come from the graft donor. This material consisted of PBMCs, mostly from graft donor cells, taken 360 days after TCRalphabeta/CD19-depleted stem cell transplant. CDR3 coding DNA: TGCAGTGCTCCTAGGGGACTAGCGGGGGGCATGGGGGAGCAGTTCTTC. Translated, it gives CSAPRGLAGGMGEQFF.